Following are 8 T cell receptor beta chains from one sample sequenced in a study of T-cell reconstitution after alpha-beta-depleted transplantation in children. Preparing the TCRbeta library involved the use of unique molecular identifiers. TCRdb re-analysed the PCR reads in MiXCR, keeping a single row per CDR3 protein. The table lists under 300,000 distinct CDR3 sequences, 9.5% to 13% of them singletons. The sample consisted of peripheral blood, taken 180 days after TCRalphabeta/CD19-depleted stem cell transplant. The receptors here all came from a male patient aged 2 to 9 who had a stem cell transplant for chronic granulomatous disease, so the T cells may come from the graft donor.

The table lists this clonotype with many counts. This chain connects TRBV29-1 to TRBJ2-3; weak D call: TRBD1 (7 bases). Per the germline V gene, CDR1 is SQVTM and CDR2 is ANQGSEA. Deletions cut 6 bases from V and 3 bases from J, with 16 bases between. The CDR3 has 14 amino acids. CDR3 residues: CSVAQGRWTDTQYF. Here the CDR3 DNA reads TGCAGCGTCGCACAGGGGAGGTGGACAGATACGCAGTATTTT.

This clonotype was counted ten times or more. The chain uses TRBV28 and TRBJ2-5; maybe TRBD2 (6 bases). V was clipped by 6 bases and J by 0 bases, with 14 bases between them. Germline V CDR1 and CDR2: MDHEN, SYDVKM. The CDR3 length is 15 residues. Here the CDR3 reads CASRGTGGYQETQYF. For the CDR3, the DNA is TGTGCCAGCAGGGGAACAGGAGGGTACCAAGAGACCCAGTACTTC.

This clonotype showed up many times. The chain joins TRBV20-1 to TRBJ2-7; D gene unclear. In germline, CDR1 is DFQATT, CDR2 SNEGSKA (reference sequence). The CDR3 is made up of 12 amino acids. Deletions cut 3 bases from V and 9 bases from J, with 15 bases between. The CDR3 spells CSARGIGTRQYF. The CDR3 DNA follows: TGCAGTGCTAGGGGAATTGGCACGCGGCAGTACTTC.

This clonotype has a count of ten or more. The chain combines TRBV29-1 with TRBJ2-7; D call uncertain. The germline gives CDR1 SQVTM, CDR2 ANQGSEA. The CDR3 consists of 11 residues. Trimming pared 1 base from V and 4 bases from J, leaving 5 bases between. CDR3: CSVEGGYEQYF. The CDR3 bases are TGCAGCGTTGAAGGAGGATACGAGCAGTACTTC.

This clonotype was seen ten or more times. J is TRBJ2-3 and V is TRBV29-1; a possible D gene is TRBD1 (5 bases). The V end was cut by 5 bases, the J end by 0 bases, with 12 bases between. Germline CDR1 and CDR2: SQVTM and ANQGSEA. CDR3 length equals 14 residues. CDR3 sequence (DNA): TGCAGCGTTCCCCCCAGGGAAAGCACAGATACGCAGTATTTT. Residues: CSVPPRESTDTQYF.

The chain is built from TRBV7-2 and TRBJ2-3; either TRBD1 or TRBD2 may fit D (6 bases each). CDR1 and CDR2 from the germline V gene are SGHTA and FQGNSA. V was clipped by 1 base and J by 5 bases, with 13 bases between them. The CDR3 length is 15 residues. CDR3 sequence: CASSLGPKGGDTQYF. As DNA, the CDR3 is TGTGCCAGCAGCTTAGGCCCGAAGGGGGGAGATACGCAGTATTTT.

The J gene is TRBJ2-7, the V gene TRBV28, with 7 bases matching TRBD2. The CDR3 length is 13 residues. V gave up 7 bases and J gave up 5 bases; unmatched junction bases: 8. The germline V gene has CDR1 MDHEN and CDR2 SYDVKM. The CDR3 region is CASNGGSINEQYF. The CDR3 nucleotides are TGTGCCAGCAATGGCGGGAGTATTAACGAGCAGTACTTC.

This clonotype was observed many times. This sequence joins TRBV20-1 and TRBJ1-4; D might be TRBD1 (5 bases). The CDR3 runs 13 residues. Germline V CDR1 and CDR2: DFQATT, SNEGSKA (reference sequence). V was clipped by 5 bases and J by 8 bases, with 15 bases between them. CDR3 protein: CSARRGSDEKLFF. DNA for the CDR3: TGCAGTGCTCGTCGGGGGAGCGACGAAAAACTGTTTTTT.